The rows below give T cell receptor beta chains drawn from one sample of a study of T cell responses to AZD1222 COVID-19 vaccine. Produced via immunoSEQ multiplex PCR; TCRdb's table is partial and in-frame only. The sample lists 75,000 to 90,000 clones, 70% to 90% occurring once. The sequencing used peripheral blood, collected 28 days after the second AZD1222 dose. The origin of the receptors is an adult who received the AZD1222 COVID-19 vaccine. The CDR3 runs from the conserved cysteine through the conserved F or W. D genes are given only for firm matches. Only some rows state a clone size, as once, few, many or a class for expanded clones.

j_call clone_size d_call v_call cdr3_nt cdr3_aa
TRBJ2-2 . TRBD2 TRBV4-2 TGTGCCAGCAGCCAAGCCCCATCCGGGACTAGCGGAGGAACCGGGGAGCTGTTTTTT CASSQAPSGTSGGTGELFF
TRBJ1-1 . . TRBV15 TGTGCCACCAGCAGAGATCAAATAGGGCGGGGCACTGAAGCTTTCTTT CATSRDQIGRGTEAFF
TRBJ1-6 . . TRBV5-5 TGTGCCAGCAGCTTTGAGGGACTTAGGCCGGAACCCCTCCACTTT CASSFEGLRPEPLHF
TRBJ1-1 . TRBD1 TRBV19 TGTGCCAGTAGCCTCGCCGCCGGACAGGGAACCGAAGCTTTCTTT CASSLAAGQGTEAFF
TRBJ1-4 . . TRBV5-1 TGCGCCAGCAGCCCATCCTCCGTGGCTGGTATTGAAAAACTGTTTTTT CASSPSSVAGIEKLFF
TRBJ2-6 . TRBD2 TRBV19 TGTGCCAGTCGGGAGGGGCGCCCTGGGGCCAACGTCCTGACTTTC CASREGRPGANVLTF
TRBJ1-4 once . TRBV18 TGTGCCAGCTCACCAGGGGCAGGGACTAATGAAAAACTGTTTTTT CASSPGAGTNEKLFF
TRBJ1-1 . TRBD1 TRBV7-2 TGTGCCAGCAGCTTGAGGGGGCAGGGGGGCTTCATGAACACTGAAGCTTTCTTT CASSLRGQGGFMNTEAFF
TRBJ2-5 few . TRBV12-3/TRBV12-4 TGTGCCAGCAGTCTACCGGAGGGAGAGACCCAGTACTTC CASSLPEGETQYF
TRBJ2-1 . . TRBV25-1 TGTGCCAGCAGTAAAGGTCTATCCTACAATGAGCAGTTCTTC CASSKGLSYNEQFF
TRBJ1-2 . . TRBV27 TGTGCCAGCAGTTTATCTGCCAGGGCCAATGGCTACACCTTC CASSLSARANGYTF
TRBJ1-1 . TRBD1 TRBV5-4 TGTGCCAGCAGCTTGGGGGGACAGACCCACACTGAAGCTTTCTTT CASSLGGQTHTEAFF
TRBJ1-2 . . TRBV5-8 TGTGCCAGCAGCTTAGGTGGTATTGTCTCTGGCTACACCTTC CASSLGGIVSGYTF
TRBJ2-7 . . TRBV12-3/TRBV12-4 TGTGCCAGCAGGTCAGGGCTGCACGAGCAGTACTTC CASRSGLHEQYF
TRBJ1-5 once . TRBV7-6 TGTGCCAGCAGCTTAGTACGGGATCAGCCCCAGCATTTT CASSLVRDQPQHF
TRBJ1-2 . TRBD1 TRBV5-4 TGTGCCAGCATCCAGGACAGGGGGCGGCGTGGCTACACCTTC CASIQDRGRRGYTF
TRBJ2-1 . TRBD1 TRBV4-1 TGCGCCAGCAGCCAAGATTCATCGCAGGGGGCGAGAAATGAGCAGTTCTTC CASSQDSSQGARNEQFF
TRBJ1-5 . . TRBV9 TGTGCCAGCAGTATTATGGACAGTTATCAGCCCCAGCATTTT CASSIMDSYQPQHF
TRBJ1-2 . . TRBV5-1 TGCGCCAGCAGCTTGGACACCTATTATGGCTACACCTTC CASSLDTYYGYTF
TRBJ2-5 once TRBD1 TRBV7-9 TGTGCCAGCAGCTTTAGATGGGACAGTGGGTCACAAGAGACCCAGTACTTC CASSFRWDSGSQETQYF
TRBJ2-7 . . TRBV7-2 TGTGCCAGCTCGGGGGAACCCCTGGGGGAGCAGTACTTC CASSGEPLGEQYF
TRBJ2-1 . TRBD2 TRBV3-1/TRBV3-2 TGTGCCAGCGGACTAGCGGGGGGTCACAATGAGCAGTTCTTC CASGLAGGHNEQFF